This TCR beta chain is drawn from a study of Graves' ophthalmopathy and Graves' hyperthyroidism. This clonotype was observed many times. The germline V gene has CDR1 SGHTA and CDR2 FQGTGA. V was pared by 7 bases and J by 0 bases, with 1 base of the junction left unmatched. CDR3 size: 14 residues. From RNA, the CDR3 regions of TCR beta chains were amplified and sequenced. First-round RT-PCR used HTBI primers; second-round multiplex PCR followed. TCRdb analysed the multiplex PCR reads with MiXCR anew, one entry per CDR3 protein. The data show over 200,000 distinct CDR3 sequences, 29% seen once. Moderately to severely active ophthalmopathy under 3 months, CAS at least 3, NOSPECS at least 4. PBMCs had their origin in fresh peripheral blood (roughly 9.3 ml).

V and J are TRBV7-3 and TRBJ2-2; TRBD2 agrees at 8 bases. The sequence was obtained from a man between 50 and 59 years old with Graves' ophthalmopathy. The specimen sequenced was peripheral blood. CDR3 nucleotides: TGTGCCAGCAAAGCGGGAGCGAACACCGGGGAGCTGTTTTTT. It encodes CASKAGANTGELFF. The variable domain in full, with the rest retrieved from reference TRBV7-3 and TRBJ2-2, is GAGVSQTPSNKVTEKGKYVELRCDPISGHTALYWYRQSLGQGPEFLIYFQGTGAADDSGLPNDRFFAVRPEGSVSTLKIQRTERGDSAVYLCASKAGANTGELFFGEGSRLTVL.